This is a list of T cell receptor beta chains from one sample in a study of cytomegalovirus exposure and HLA in healthy donors. TCRdb keeps only in-frame clones here, not all; method: immunoSEQ multiplex PCR. The listing records about 200,000 clones. The sample comprised PBMCs. These receptors were collected from a boy between 10 and 17 years old in good health and CMV-seronegative. CDR3s leave out the opening cysteine and the closing phenylalanine or tryptophan. The D gene is left open where the match is weak.

J,V,D,CDR3
TRBJ1-2,TRBV11-2,NA,ASSNDGPYGYT
TRBJ1-5,TRBV7-2,NA,ASSSQVNQPQH
TRBJ2-3,TRBV18,NA,ASSPAGTDTQY
TRBJ2-7,TRBV5-4,NA,ASSLESYPYEQY
TRBJ2-3,TRBV4-1,NA,ASSPMKGPGTDTQY
TRBJ2-7,TRBV11-2,TRBD1,ASSLGQVASYEQY
TRBJ2-1,TRBV11-2,TRBD2,ASSLVRGSGGYNEQF
NA,TRBV6-5,NA,ASSYHQGSYEQY
TRBJ2-2,TRBV7-3,TRBD1,ASSPQGGDTGELF
TRBJ1-1,TRBV19,NA,ASSPSGTLKNTEAF